These 29 T cell receptor beta chains share one sample of origin, sequenced in a study of blood T cell repertoires in COVID-19. Profiling relied on immunoSEQ multiplex PCR, and the TCRdb table lists in-frame clones only, not all of them. Among some 390,000 clones, around nine tenths were seen once, and the ten largest hold 3%. Material for sequencing was peripheral blood. The receptors shown here come from a human donor in a cohort sampled during active COVID-19.

The chain recombines TRBV3-1 (or the pseudogene TRBV3-2) with TRBJ1-5; possible D gene TRBD1, 6 bases. Trimming cost V 0 bases and J 5 bases, with 11 bases left between them. From germline, CDR1 is LGHDT and CDR2 YNNKEL (reference sequence). This CDR3 spans 15 amino acids. The CDR3 sequence is CASSQDGGRYQPQHF. CDR3 in DNA: TGTGCCAGCAGCCAAGACGGGGGGCGTTATCAGCCCCAGCATTTT.

As to this clone: This specimen includes other DNA sequences encoding the same CDR3. The chain employs TRBV5-1 and TRBJ2-1; 7 bases fit TRBD2. After removal of 3 bases from V and 6 bases from J, the junction contained 6 bases not matched to a gene. CDR3 length equals 14 residues. Germline V lookup: CDR1 SGHRS, CDR2 YFSETQ. In DNA, the CDR3 is TGCGCCAGCAGCTCCGGGCTAGCGGTCAATGAGCAGTTCTTC. Translated, it gives CASSSGLAVNEQFF. Full variable domain (rest looked up from reference TRBV5-1 and TRBJ2-1): KAGVTQTPRYLIKTRGQQVTLSCSPISGHRSVSWYQQTPGQGLQFLFEYFSETQRNKGNFPGRFSGRQFSNSRSEMNVSTLELGDSALYLCASSSGLAVNEQFFGPGTRLTVL.

V and J are TRBV5-8 and TRBJ2-5; possibly TRBD1 for D (6 bases). CDR3 length: 15 amino acids. Trimming removed 2 bases at V and 2 bases at J, with 13 bases between. Per the germline V gene, CDR1 is SGHTS and CDR2 is YDEGEE. DNA of the CDR3: TGTGCCAGCAGCTTACAACCGGACAGACAAGAGACCCAGTACTTC. Translating gives CASSLQPDRQETQYF.

This clone was detected many times. V usage is TRBV4-1 and J usage is TRBJ2-7, with TRBD1 matching over 7 bases. V lost 2 bases to trimming and J lost 1 base; unmatched junction nucleotides: 5. From germline, CDR1 is MGHRA and CDR2 YSYEKL. The CDR3 loop spans 15 amino acids. CDR3 in DNA: TGCGCCAGCAGCCAACAGGACAGGCCGTCCTACGAGCAGTACTTC. It yields the protein CASSQQDRPSYEQYF.

This clone appeared once. The gene calls are TRBV5-1 and TRBJ2-1, with 11 bases matching TRBD2. Trimming cost V 0 bases and J 8 bases; bases outside gene matches: 7. Germline values: CDR1 SGHRS, CDR2 YFSETQ. The length of the CDR3 is 16 residues. Here the CDR3 reads CASSLVDSGRGDEQFF. DNA of the CDR3: TGCGCCAGCAGCTTGGTGGATAGCGGGAGGGGTGATGAGCAGTTCTTC.

The chain carries TRBV7-3 and TRBJ2-1; 7 bases line up with TRBD2. V lost 1 base, J lost 0 bases, and 3 bases stayed unmatched. Germline V lookup: CDR1 SGHTA, CDR2 FQGTGA. The CDR3 is 16 amino acids. The CDR3 bases are TGTGCCAGCAGCTTAAACGGCGGGAGCTCCTACAATGAGCAGTTCTTC. Its protein product is CASSLNGGSSYNEQFF.

As to this clone: Other nucleotide sequences in the sample specify the same CDR3. The chain links TRBV4-2 to TRBJ2-1, with 8 bases that match TRBD2. Germline V gene data show CDR1 as LGHNA and CDR2 as YNFKEQ. With V trimmed by 0 bases and J by 9 bases, 16 bases remained unmatched. This CDR3 is 18 amino acids long. The CDR3 DNA is TGTGCCAGCAGCCAAGAGGCCCCGACCGGGACTAGTTACGGTGAGCAGTTCTTC. This sequence encodes CASSQEAPTGTSYGEQFF.

The chain uses TRBV18 and TRBJ1-1; TRBD1 is a possible D gene (5 bases). This CDR3 is 15 amino acids long. Trimming cost V 3 bases and J 4 bases, with 15 bases left between them. From germline, CDR1 is KGHSH and CDR2 LQKENI. The CDR3 DNA follows: TGTGCCAGCTCACCCTTCGGACAACCTACCACTGAAGCTTTCTTT. The encoded protein is CASSPFGQPTTEAFF.

The chain employs TRBV28 and TRBJ1-2, with 8 nucleotides matching TRBD1. The CDR3 spans 15 residues. The V gene's germline CDR1 is MDHEN and CDR2 SYDVKM. J gave up 3 bases and V 4 bases, and 7 bases lay outside the gene matches. The CDR3 bases are TGTGCCAGCAGTTCCGGACAGGGCCACCACTATGGCTACACCTTC. It is translated as CASSSGQGHHYGYTF.

This chain links TRBV29-1 with TRBJ2-1; possibly TRBD2 for D (7 bases). Germline V gene lookup returns CDR1 SQVTM and CDR2 ANQGSEA. Between the trimmed V and J ends, which lost 7 bases and 8 bases, there was a span of 15 bases. CDR3 length: 12 amino acids. In nucleotides, the CDR3 is TGCAGCGCCCAGAGGGGGGGGCATGAGCAGTTCTTC. Residues: CSAQRGGHEQFF.

V usage is TRBV7-9 and J usage is TRBJ2-2; 7 bases are shared with TRBD1. Looked up from germline, CDR1 is SEHNR and CDR2 is FQNEAQ (reference sequence). The CDR3 totals 13 residues. Trimming took 2 bases from V and 13 from J; bases not matched to a gene: 7. CDR3 bases: TGTGCCAGCAGCTTAAACCACAGGGGTAGGCTGTTTTTT. This sequence encodes CASSLNHRGRLFF.

This clone was seen a few times. The chain combines TRBV3-1 (or the pseudogene TRBV3-2) with TRBJ1-1; D gene ambiguous. CDR1 is LGHDT, CDR2 YNNKEL, per germline (reference sequence). The V end lost 1 base, the J end lost 5 bases, and 17 bases lay between the germline ends. CDR3 length equals 16 residues. CDR3 amino acids: CASSQGHGWIRTEAFF. In DNA form, the CDR3 reads TGTGCCAGCAGCCAAGGGCACGGGTGGATTCGTACTGAAGCTTTCTTT.

V usage is TRBV30 and J usage is TRBJ1-1; D is uncertain. V was pared by 2 bases and J by 4 bases, with 14 bases between. CDR3 length: 14 amino acids. Germline lookup yields CDR1 GTSNPN and CDR2 SVGIG (reference sequence). In DNA, the CDR3 is TGTGCCTGGAGTCGCGGGTTGCAAAGCACTGAAGCTTTCTTT. Its protein product is CAWSRGLQSTEAFF. Supplemented by reference TRBV30 and TRBJ1-1, the full variable domain reads SQTIHQWPATLVQPVGSPLSLECTVEGTSNPNLYWYRQAAGRGLQLLFYSVGIGQISSEVPQNLSASRPQDRQFILSSKKLLLSDSGFYLCAWSRGLQSTEAFFGQGTRLTVV.

V is TRBV5-1 and J is TRBJ2-4; 12 bases are a match to TRBD1. The CDR3 spans 15 residues. Trimming cost V 3 bases and J 8 bases; bases outside gene matches: 6. In germline, CDR1 is SGHRS, CDR2 YFSETQ. The CDR3 region is CASSSGQGAGDIQYF. The CDR3 DNA sequence: TGCGCCAGCAGCTCGGGACAGGGGGCCGGGGACATTCAGTACTTC. Using reference TRBV5-1 and TRBJ2-4 for the parts outside the CDR3, the full variable domain is KAGVTQTPRYLIKTRGQQVTLSCSPISGHRSVSWYQQTPGQGLQFLFEYFSETQRNKGNFPGRFSGRQFSNSRSEMNVSTLELGDSALYLCASSSGQGAGDIQYFGAGTRLSVL.

This chain connects TRBV5-5 to TRBJ2-2; 8 bases fit TRBD1. Germline V gives CDR1 SGHKS, CDR2 YYEKEE (reference sequence). V gave up 4 bases and J gave up 4 bases; unmatched junction bases: 6. There are 15 residues in the CDR3. CDR3 in amino acids: CASSPQGGGTGELFF. In nucleotides, the CDR3 is TGTGCCAGCAGCCCACAGGGGGGCGGCACCGGGGAGCTGTTTTTT.

This sequence joins TRBV7-3 and TRBJ2-5; 8 nucleotides agree with TRBD2. The trim removed 3 bases at V and 4 bases at J, leaving 13 bases unmatched. CDR1 is SGHTA and CDR2 is FQGTGA in the germline V gene. The CDR3 is 17 amino acids. The chain's CDR3 is CASSFGRYGGAGETQYF. DNA of the CDR3: TGTGCCAGCAGCTTTGGCCGGTACGGGGGGGCAGGAGAGACCCAGTACTTC.

In nucleotides, the CDR3 is TGTGCCACCAGCAGAGGGACAGGCTACGAGCAGTACTTC. Translation: CATSRGTGYEQYF. This rearrangement joins TRBV15 to TRBJ2-7; 7 positions agree with TRBD1. Germline loops: CDR1 LNHNV, CDR2 YYDKDF (reference sequence). The CDR3 contains 13 residues. The V segment lost 1 base and the J segment 3 bases; nucleotides outside the gene matches: 0.

The J gene is TRBJ2-7, the V gene TRBV27; D remains unclear. The V end was cut by 8 bases, the J end by 2 bases, with 10 bases between. Germline loops: CDR1 MNHEY, CDR2 SMNVEV (reference sequence). This CDR3 contains 12 residues. This CDR3 is CASRRGTYEQYF. As DNA, the CDR3 is TGTGCCAGCCGACGCGGAACCTACGAGCAGTACTTC.

This clone appeared a few times. The rearrangement joins TRBV15 to TRBJ1-2; D not certain. Per germline, CDR1 LNHNV and CDR2 YYDKDF (reference sequence). The length of the CDR3 is 13 residues. With 2 bases removed from V and 6 bases from J, the gap between germline ends came to 10 bases. Written as DNA, the CDR3 is TGTGCCACCAGCAGACCAGTGCGGGATGGCTACACCTTC. As protein: CATSRPVRDGYTF.

This sequence joins TRBV4-2 and TRBJ2-2, with 10 bases matching TRBD2. This CDR3 has 18 amino acids. Germline CDR1 and CDR2: LGHNA and YNFKEQ. J gave up 4 bases and V 3 bases, and 11 bases lay outside the gene matches. The CDR3 sequence is CASSHGTSVRSGTGELFF. The CDR3, as DNA: TGTGCCAGCAGCCATGGGACTAGCGTCCGATCTGGCACCGGGGAGCTGTTTTTT.

This rearrangement joins TRBV5-1 to TRBJ2-7; possible D gene TRBD2, 5 bases. Trimming took 3 bases from V and 6 from J, leaving 16 bases between them. The CDR3 spans 14 residues. Germline loops: CDR1 SGHRS, CDR2 YFSETQ. CDR3 bases: TGCGCCAGCAGCTCCTGGGTTAACGAGGGCGAGCAGTACTTC. Protein: CASSSWVNEGEQYF.

The chain combines TRBV29-1 with TRBJ2-1, with D tentatively TRBD1 (6 bases). Trimming cost V 3 bases and J 4 bases, with 10 bases left between them. The germline V gene encodes CDR1 SQVTM and CDR2 ANQGSEA. CDR3 size: 13 residues. DNA for the CDR3: TGCAGCGTTGACGGGACACTGTACAATGAGCAGTTCTTC. Encoded protein: CSVDGTLYNEQFF.

This chain uses TRBV2 with TRBJ2-1, with a possible D match to TRBD1 (7 bases). The CDR3 runs 13 residues. Trimming cost V 9 bases and J 6 bases, with 15 bases left between them. Germline values: CDR1 SNHLY, CDR2 FYNNEI. In DNA form, the CDR3 reads TGTGCCAGTAAAAACAGGGGAGGCAATGAGCAGTTCTTC. Translated, it gives CASKNRGGNEQFF. Variable domain in full (rest from reference TRBV2 and TRBJ2-1): EPEVTQTPSHQVTQMGQEVILRCVPISNHLYFYWYRQILGQKVEFLVSFYNNEISEKSEIFDDQFSVERPDGSNFTLKIRSTKLEDSAMYFCASKNRGGNEQFFGPGTRLTVL.

This rearrangement joins TRBV5-1 to TRBJ1-4; 7 positions match TRBD1. This CDR3 contains 16 residues. The trim removed 4 bases at V and 12 bases at J, leaving 18 bases unmatched. Germline V gene data show CDR1 as SGHRS and CDR2 as YFSETQ. CDR3 DNA sequence: TGCGCCAGCAGCACCGATTTGGGGTCAGGGGGTACGGAACTGTTTTTT. Encoded protein: CASSTDLGSGGTELFF.

This chain connects TRBV9 to TRBJ1-4; tentatively, D is TRBD1 (5 bases). V lost 7 bases, J lost 4 bases, and 11 bases lay in between. The CDR3 covers 13 residues. Per the germline V gene, CDR1 is SGDLS and CDR2 is YYNGEE. CDR3 loop: CASRGRFNEKLFF. DNA for the CDR3: TGTGCCAGCCGGGGGAGATTTAATGAAAAACTGTTTTTT.

This clone was seen a few times. This rearrangement joins TRBV5-1 to TRBJ2-3, with 7 bases that match TRBD1. Germline V gives CDR1 SGHRS, CDR2 YFSETQ. The V and J ends lost 4 bases and 6 bases, in that order; junction bases with no gene match: 8. The CDR3 extends over 14 amino acids. In DNA, the CDR3 is TGCGCCAGCAGCCAGGGACAGTCCCGGGATACGCAGTATTTT. Translated: CASSQGQSRDTQYF. Full variable domain (outside the CDR3, taken from reference TRBV5-1 and TRBJ2-3): KAGVTQTPRYLIKTRGQQVTLSCSPISGHRSVSWYQQTPGQGLQFLFEYFSETQRNKGNFPGRFSGRQFSNSRSEMNVSTLELGDSALYLCASSQGQSRDTQYFGPGTRLTVL.

The V and J genes are TRBV3-1 (or the pseudogene TRBV3-2) and TRBJ2-5; 10 bases are shared with TRBD2. Germline V gene data show CDR1 as LGHDT and CDR2 as YNNKEL (reference sequence). Trimming cost V 0 bases and J 7 bases; bases outside gene matches: 5. The CDR3 runs 15 residues. The CDR3 region is CASSQDASGGGTQYF. The CDR3 DNA is TGTGCCAGCAGCCAAGACGCTAGCGGGGGAGGGACCCAGTACTTC.

The chain couples TRBV24-1 to TRBJ2-2; TRBD2 matches at 8 bases. This CDR3 region has 17 residues. From germline, CDR1 is KGHDR and CDR2 SFDVKD. With V trimmed by 3 bases and J by 3 bases, 8 bases remained unmatched. CDR3 region: CATSDPHGGGDTGELFF. As DNA, the CDR3 is TGTGCCACCAGTGATCCCCACGGGGGGGGTGACACCGGGGAGCTGTTTTTT.

The chain employs TRBV5-1 and TRBJ2-5; TRBD2 matches 10 bases. There are 18 residues in the CDR3. Germline V gives CDR1 SGHRS, CDR2 YFSETQ. The trim removed 4 bases at V and 1 base at J, leaving 13 bases unmatched. This CDR3 reads CASSRGLAENGVQETQYF. The CDR3 DNA is TGCGCCAGCAGCCGTGGACTAGCGGAGAATGGGGTCCAAGAGACCCAGTACTTC.